The 17 T cell receptor beta chains below all came from one sample that was sequenced in a study of PD-L1 blockade in urothelial cancer. The assay was immunoSEQ multiplex PCR, and TCRdb's table has in-frame clones only and misses some. The sample lists more than 60,000 clones; 88% were seen once. Time point in this sample: peripheral blood 6 weeks after treatment start. The input for sequencing was PBMCs, taken around atezolizumab (anti-PD-L1) treatment. The receptors come from a man between 60 and 70 years old with urothelial cancer.

A single count supports this clone. The rearrangement uses TRBV5-1 and TRBJ1-1, with D possibly TRBD1 on 6 matching bases. The CDR3 is 15 residues long. Germline V lookup: CDR1 SGHRS, CDR2 YFSETQ. The V end lost 4 bases, the J end lost 5 bases, and 18 bases lay between the germline ends. For the CDR3, the DNA is TGCGCCAGCAGCGAATCACAGGGTAAGGGGACTGAAGCTTTCTTT. Its protein is CASSESQGKGTEAFF.

Only one count was recorded for this clone. The CDR3 loop is CAWSVTTWSSGANVLTF. The CDR3 region has the DNA TGTGCCTGGAGTGTAACCACCTGGAGCTCTGGGGCCAACGTCCTGACTTTC. This chain links TRBV30 with TRBJ2-6; no definite D call. This CDR3 region has 17 residues. Per the germline V gene, CDR1 is GTSNPN and CDR2 is SVGIG (reference sequence). Trimming took off 0 bases at V and 0 bases at J, with 12 bases between the two ends.

The chain is built from TRBV19 and TRBJ1-2; TRBD1 matches at 8 bases. The CDR3 covers 17 residues. J gave up 2 bases and V 9 bases, and 17 bases lay outside the gene matches. Germline V CDR1 and CDR2: LNHDA, SQIVND (reference sequence). The CDR3 sequence: CASGQGASTEGNYGYTF. The CDR3 bases are TGTGCCAGCGGGCAGGGGGCCAGCACTGAGGGAAACTATGGCTACACCTTC.

V usage is TRBV18 and J usage is TRBJ1-3, with D maybe TRBD1 (6 bases). V was cut by 5 bases and J by 0 bases, with 14 bases left in between. This CDR3 has 16 residues. The germline V gene encodes CDR1 KGHSH and CDR2 LQKENI. The CDR3 protein is CASSVQDRPSGNTIYF. The CDR3 coding sequence is TGTGCCAGCTCAGTCCAGGACAGACCCTCTGGAAACACCATATATTTT.

This clone was detected once. The CDR3 sequence: CASSLGRGSGTEAFF. The CDR3 region has the DNA TGTGCCAGCAGCTTAGGTAGGGGGTCGGGCACTGAAGCTTTCTTT. The chain links TRBV7-6 to TRBJ1-1, with a possible D match to TRBD1 (6 bases). Germline CDR1 reads SGHVS; CDR2 reads FNYEAQ. The CDR3 has 15 residues. Trimming stripped 1 base from V and 4 bases from J, with 13 bases between.

The rearrangement uses TRBV11-2 and TRBJ2-3, with D perhaps TRBD2 (5 bases). Trimming removed 2 bases from V and 5 bases from J, with 23 bases in between. This CDR3 has 18 residues. Per the germline V gene, CDR1 is SGHAT and CDR2 is FQNNGV. The CDR3, as DNA: TGTGCCAGCAGCTTATTTCTCGGGCTAAGTAACGGGGAAGATACGCAGTATTTT. Amino acids: CASSLFLGLSNGEDTQYF.

Turning to this clone: One end of the junction is discordant with germline, which a read error may explain. This chain uses TRBV5-1 with TRBJ2-7; D is unclear. The germline V gene encodes CDR1 SGHRS and CDR2 YFSETQ. The CDR3 contains 13 residues. Here the CDR3 DNA reads TGTGCCAGCAGCTTGCTCTTTGCCTACGAGCAGTACTTC. It is translated as CASSLLFAYEQYF.

This sequence joins TRBV13 and TRBJ2-7; the D gene is possibly TRBD2 (6 bases). Trimming shortened V by 5 bases and J by 9 bases, and 11 bases separated the two germline ends. The CDR3 extends over 11 amino acids. Germline values: CDR1 PRHDT, CDR2 FYEKMQ (reference sequence). Here the CDR3 DNA reads TGTGCCAGCAGCCTGGGGGGTGGGCAGTACTTC. Translating gives CASSLGGGQYF.

This chain uses TRBV5-8 with TRBJ1-5; D is ambiguous. Trimming took off 4 bases at V and 6 bases at J, with 11 bases between the two ends. Germline CDR1 reads SGHTS; CDR2 reads YDEGEE. The CDR3 totals 13 residues. In DNA form, the CDR3 reads TGTGCCAGCAGCCATAACAGTATTCAGCCCCAGCATTTT. Its protein is CASSHNSIQPQHF. The complete variable domain, with remaining parts taken from reference TRBV5-8 and TRBJ1-5, reads EAGVTQSPTHLIKTRGQQATLRCSPISGHTSVYWYQQALGLGLQFLLWYDEGEERNRGNFPPRFSGRQFPNYSSELNVNALELEDSALYLCASSHNSIQPQHFGDGTRLSIL.

The table lists this clone with a few counts. The chain has TRBV27 and TRBJ1-5; TRBD1 agrees at 9 bases. Germline V gene sequence: CDR1 MNHEY, CDR2 SMNVEV (reference sequence). The V and J ends lost 4 bases and 6 bases, in that order; junction bases with no gene match: 1. The CDR3 extends over 13 amino acids. CDR3 in DNA: TGTGCCAGCAGTTGGACAGGGGCTCAGCCCCAGCATTTT. This sequence encodes CASSWTGAQPQHF.

The chain couples TRBV6-1 to TRBJ1-2; 7 bases align to TRBD1. In germline, CDR1 is MNHNS, CDR2 SASEGT. The CDR3 consists of 15 residues. Trimming removed 6 bases from V and 2 bases from J; junction bases left unmatched: 9. The CDR3 region has the DNA TGTGCCAGCAGAGACTCACGGACAGGAAACTATGGCTACACCTTC. It yields the protein CASRDSRTGNYGYTF.

The chain couples TRBV29-1 to TRBJ2-7; the match to TRBD1 covers 7 bases. The CDR3 runs to 13 residues. Germline V lookup: CDR1 SQVTM, CDR2 ANQGSEA. V lost 4 bases, J lost 5 bases, and 8 bases stayed unmatched. Here the CDR3 reads CSVGDSPEHEQYF. CDR3 coding DNA: TGCAGCGTTGGGGACAGCCCGGAACACGAGCAGTACTTC.

The chain has TRBV5-1 and TRBJ2-7, with D perhaps matching TRBD1 (6 bases). This CDR3 has 17 amino acids. Germline assignment: CDR1 SGHRS and CDR2 YFSETQ. Trimming stripped 4 bases from V and 2 bases from J, with 22 bases between. The DNA of the CDR3 is TGCGCCAGCAGCCACAACCGTCTGGACAGTGAACCCTACGAGCAGTACTTC. Its protein is CASSHNRLDSEPYEQYF.

The V gene is TRBV10-3, the J gene TRBJ2-5, with 10 nucleotides matching TRBD1. The J segment lost 3 bases and the V segment lost 5 bases, leaving 6 bases of the junction unmatched. The CDR3 has 15 amino acids. CDR1 ENHRY and CDR2 SYGVKD come from the germline V gene. The CDR3: CAISTGTGDKETQYF. The CDR3 region has the DNA TGTGCCATCAGTACCGGGACAGGGGATAAAGAGACCCAGTACTTC.

The chain links TRBV9 to TRBJ1-3; 9 nucleotides agree with TRBD1. V shed 3 bases, J shed 6 bases, and the junction held 4 bases outside the gene matches. Germline loops: CDR1 SGDLS, CDR2 YYNGEE. The CDR3 is 14 residues long. CDR3 loop: CASSGGTGKNTIYF. The CDR3 coding sequence is TGTGCCAGCAGCGGAGGGACAGGGAAAAACACCATATATTTT.

V is TRBV5-1 and J is TRBJ2-2, with a possible D match to TRBD1 (6 bases). V shed 4 bases and J shed 0 bases, with 10 bases lying between them. Germline CDR1 and CDR2: SGHRS and YFSETQ. The CDR3 is 15 residues long. CDR3 loop: CASSIGTSNTGELFF. The CDR3 nucleotides read TGCGCCAGCAGCATCGGGACATCGAACACCGGGGAGCTGTTTTTT.

This chain connects TRBV19 to TRBJ1-1; tentative D call: TRBD1 (6 bases). Germline CDR1 reads LNHDA; CDR2 reads SQIVND (reference sequence). This CDR3 contains 14 residues. V dropped 2 bases and J dropped 7 bases, with 14 bases sitting between them. The CDR3 DNA is TGTGCCAGTAGTATATTTGTTGGGACACTTGAAGCTTTCTTT. Its protein product is CASSIFVGTLEAFF.